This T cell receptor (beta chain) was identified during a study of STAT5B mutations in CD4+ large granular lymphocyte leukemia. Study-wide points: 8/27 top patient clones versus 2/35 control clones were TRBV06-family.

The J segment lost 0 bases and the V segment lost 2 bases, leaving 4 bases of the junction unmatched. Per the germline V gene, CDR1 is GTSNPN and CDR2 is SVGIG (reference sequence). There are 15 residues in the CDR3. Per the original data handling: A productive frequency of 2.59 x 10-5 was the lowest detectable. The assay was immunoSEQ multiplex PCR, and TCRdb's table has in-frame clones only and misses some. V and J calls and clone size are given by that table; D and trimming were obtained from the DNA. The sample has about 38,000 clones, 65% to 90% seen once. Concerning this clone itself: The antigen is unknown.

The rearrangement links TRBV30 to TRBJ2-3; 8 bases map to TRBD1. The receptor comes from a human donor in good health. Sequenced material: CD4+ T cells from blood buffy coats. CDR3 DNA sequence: TGTGCCTGGAGTATCACAGGGGGTAGCACAGATACGCAGTATTTT. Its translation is CAWSITGGSTDTQYF.